The sequence of this T cell receptor beta chain was determined in a study of blood T cell repertoires in COVID-19. Study as a whole: Samples of COVID-19 (acute and convalescent) were obtained from the United States, Italy and Spain. The analysed material was cDNA or gDNA that came from T cells, B-cell-depleted T cells, or PBMCs.

The authors' processing: Amplification from reference gene primers served as the basis for estimated nucleated cell counts. TCRdb's copy holds only in-frame clones and misses some; the assay was immunoSEQ multiplex PCR. V, J and clone size are those of that table, while D and trimming were read from the DNA. The sample holds about 200,000 clones, around 85% seen once. Participants' own reports of clinical history determined their cohort assignment. Germline assignment: CDR1 MDHEN and CDR2 SYDVKM. The CDR3 is 18 residues long. V dropped 6 bases and J dropped 6; count of bases not matched to a gene: 10.

This TCR was sampled from a woman aged 40 to 55 with acute COVID-19. Sequenced input: PBMCs or T cells enriched from blood (not recorded which). This chain joins TRBV28 and TRBJ2-2, with 16 positions matching TRBD2. The CDR3 here is CASSPGPGLAGGPGELFF. CDR3 in DNA: TGTGCCAGCAGCCCAGGGCCGGGACTAGCGGGGGGGCCCGGGGAGCTGTTTTTT.